This TCR beta chain was identified during a study of cytomegalovirus exposure and HLA in healthy donors (dated 2017 in TCRdb). Some background on the complete study: In an earlier analysis of fewer than 750 of the donors, 276 Gb of sequence data and 100 million or so unique TCR beta sequences from roughly 190 million T cells were reported. About 300 gigabases of sequencing data and tens of millions of unique TCR sequences were included in an early release covering roughly 600 HLA-typed donors. Of the 350 to 450 genotyped donors, approximately 83% fell in the genetic ancestry cluster associated with self-reported Caucasian donors. The study was designed to test whether signatures of past pathogen exposure could be identified by cataloging public T cell receptors. The T cell repertoires of around 730 subjects were profiled by immunosequencing and related to cytomegalovirus serostatus. A separate validation cohort of 100 to 150 different subjects was used in addition to the roughly 670-subject first cohort. To predict cytomegalovirus infection status, the study combined high-throughput TCR immunosequencing, statistical association of individual TCRs with disease status, and machine learning. In a later analysis, previously published TCR beta repertoires from 666 donors were re-analyzed and high-resolution HLA genotyping was added so that TCR occurrence patterns could be studied. Rather than drawing on any new phenotypic data, the later analysis identified candidate immune exposures from TCR beta sequences and the way those sequences occurred across donors. In an earlier analysis of several hundred of the donors, high-throughput TCR beta sequencing was used to judge whether each TCR beta V gene segment behaved as functional or pseudogenic. Alongside the repertoire data, information on donor age, sex, ethnicity and CMV serostatus was compiled. In a later genetic analysis, genome-wide SNP genotypes for about three fifths of the 666 donors were used, and that subset was treated as a discovery cohort. All discovery cohort repertoires had been generated using a single sequencing platform. Both class I and class II loci were covered by HLA typing, at four-digit resolution. The number of typed donors differed by locus: 629-630 for A, B, C, DRB1 and DQB1; 500 to 550 for DQA1; approximately 610 for DPA1; and 400 to 480 for DPB1. A handful of DR-DQ haplotypes were handled as single units for association and clustering because linkage in the cohort was strong. Among a few hundred genotyped donors of the cohort, an average of 235,054 unique TCR beta nucleotide sequences were sequenced per donor, roughly 20% of them non-productive. The paper's findings and limits, for the study overall: The classifier was reported to diagnose cytomegalovirus status with high specificity and sensitivity in both the original cohort and the validation cohort. A later genetic analysis reported fewer N-insertions in productive TCRs among donors in an Asian-associated ancestry cluster than the roughly 620-donor mean. Linkage disequilibrium might explain the correlated functional status among segregating V segments, but an unknown experimental factor could not be excluded. Sequencing depth was assumed to be roughly uniform across donors in the presence/absence analyses, though that assumption may not hold. Most CMV-associated TCR beta chains appeared to be HLA-restricted in a later analysis, and the HLA associations seemed to be driven largely by CMV exposure. Broadly in line with IMGT annotations, most TCR beta V segments showed up in productive rearrangements about 90% or about 30% of the time in an earlier analysis of about 500 of the donors. A later analysis found that HLA-associated TCR beta chains were more clonally expanded and had lower generation probabilities than equally common non-associated chains. Because HLA typing was unavailable for some donors at each locus, only the typed subset was used in association tests. When HLA alleles, especially DR and DQ, strongly co-occurred, attributing TCR associations to individual alleles was difficult. According to the authors, the approach could potentially be generalized to other disease states and immunological phenotypes. In a later genetic analysis, a missense DCLRE1C variant was associated with V-gene and J-gene trimming of TCR beta chains, and the association was replicated in an independent cohort. A cluster of highly shared sequence variants was judged likely to represent a technical artifact of the sequencing pipeline. A few of the identified cytomegalovirus-associated TCR beta chains were confirmed in vitro to be specific for cytomegalovirus antigens. Across donors, most TCR sequences were observed very rarely, whereas some public TCRs were present in many individuals. A later analysis associated about 18,000 TCR beta sequences with specific HLA alleles at a false discovery rate of 0.05. A further reported finding was that TCR beta sequences accurately predicted the HLA-A and HLA-B alleles for most subjects in the first cohort. The 87-base-pair reads could not distinguish some IMGT-functional V segments, including TRBV6-2 and TRBV6-3, so those segments were excluded. The only immune exposure information available for the cohort was CMV serostatus. A later analysis reported that several top co-occurrence clusters appeared linked to parvovirus B19, influenza, CMV and Epstein-Barr virus. Because counts were too low, some 17 rarely observed V segments, including chromosome 9 orphons, were excluded from the earlier analysis of some 590 of the donors. A later analysis found that TCR association rates varied across HLA loci, with DRB1 alleles showing the most associated TCRs and HLA-C alleles the fewest. The cohort was sequenced for TCR beta chains only, and without alpha or paired-chain data the features that could be detected were limited. A total of about 150 TCR beta chains were listed by the study as associated with cytomegalovirus.

The cohort was made up of approximately 670 healthy bone marrow donors. At the time of sampling, all cohort members were nominally healthy, though unrecorded immune exposures were likely present. The donor tested CMV seronegative, placing the donor among the roughly 400 seronegative members of the cohort. A peripheral blood sample was provided by each donor, and peripheral blood mononuclear cells were used for TCR beta sequencing. Genomic DNA extraction from the blood cell samples was performed with the Qiagen DNeasy Blood Extraction Kit. There are 14 amino acids in the CDR3, from cysteine to phenylalanine inclusive. The DNA shown is the 42-base CDR3, in frame from base 1. V has 3 bases trimmed and J has 0 bases trimmed; junction bases matching no gene number 2. CDR1 is given as SGHAT and CDR2 as FQNNGV, both from the germline V gene. Library preparation employed the immunoSEQ multiplex PCR assay. For the multiplex PCR, a mixture combining 60 forward primers for TCR Vbeta segments and 13 reverse primers for TCR Jbeta segments was used. Amplification of the CDR3 region of rearranged TCR beta genes was performed with a multiplex PCR assay on genomic DNA. The amplified TCR beta libraries were sequenced on the Illumina HiSeq System as 87-base-pair reads. On the study's bioinformatics: In a later analysis, tens of millions of unique TCR beta chains were counted across the 500 to 850 repertoires, and around 10 million of these chains were shared by at least two donors. Raw reads were error-corrected and collapsed into unique sequences by a nearest-neighbor algorithm in which closely related sequences were merged to remove PCR and sequencing errors. CDR3 sequences were aligned to IMGT reference sequences to assign V, D and J gene segments. For a sequence to be retained, at least a six-nucleotide match to both a V gene segment and a J gene segment was required. A rearrangement counted as productive if the CDR3 had no stop codons and remained in frame with V and J, and every other rearrangement counted as non-productive. CDR3 was defined by IMGT convention, running from the second conserved V-encoded cysteine to the conserved J-encoded phenylalanine. The earlier analysis of about 590 of the donors excluded sequences that lacked an unambiguous match to a single V gene segment. In an earlier analysis of about 590 of the donors, a V segment was called functional when productive rearrangements were above 56.7%, and segregating when the standard deviation between donors exceeded 5%. A statistical classification framework was built to diagnose cytomegalovirus status from the catalog of TCR beta chain sequences. In a later analysis, V and J genes were assigned by comparing TCR nucleotide sequences against IMGT/GENE-DB human TR gene sequences. Using the TCRdist pipeline, a later analysis assigned CDR3 sequences along with most-parsimonious VDJ recombination scenarios. A later analysis defined each TCR beta chain by its CDR3 amino acid sequence plus V-gene family, and excluded reads lacking a unique V-gene family. To address suspected cross-contamination and a sequencing artifact, a later analysis removed some 620 highly shared, low-generation-probability nucleotide sequences. In a later analysis, a clonal expansion index was calculated for each public chain from normalized within-repertoire ranks of inferred template counts. In a later analysis, generation probabilities were computed using a VDJ recombination model fitted to out-of-frame rearrangements, and the results were checked against IGoR. In a later analysis, TCR-TCR, TCR-HLA and TCR-CMV co-occurrence was scored with hypergeometric tests, and a repertoire-size bias correction was applied to TCR pairs. A later analysis estimated false discovery rates by permuting HLA or CMV assignments 20 times. In a later analysis, co-occurring TCRs were grouped using DBSCAN, and TCRdist sequence similarity was added for clustering within HLA-allele-positive subsets. Repertoires with fewer than 30,000 or more than 120,000 public chains, plus five repertoires with anomalous nucleotide sharing, were excluded from co-occurrence clustering. The table was pulled from immuneACCESS by TCRdb, which kept in-frame rearrangements only. Such tables lose some clones; where checked, under half of the loss comes from unresolved V genes, and the rest has no known cause. Clonal size and the V and J genes are those of that table, whereas D and trimming came from the DNA. The table for this sample lists 170,000 or so clones; 70% to 75% of them were counted only once. Over 2.5% of the sample is in the top ten clones.

Only one count was recorded for this clone. There is no known antigen for this receptor. No base qualities exist here, and no much larger clone lies one base off it. Sequenced input: PBMCs. The sequence was obtained from a male donor in good health and CMV-seronegative. Here the chain combines TRBV11-2 and TRBJ2-7, with TRBD1 identical over 7 junction bases. The CDR3 corresponds to CASSLTGLSYEQYF. The DNA reads as follows: TGTGCCAGCAGCTTGACAGGGCTCTCCTACGAGCAGTACTTC.